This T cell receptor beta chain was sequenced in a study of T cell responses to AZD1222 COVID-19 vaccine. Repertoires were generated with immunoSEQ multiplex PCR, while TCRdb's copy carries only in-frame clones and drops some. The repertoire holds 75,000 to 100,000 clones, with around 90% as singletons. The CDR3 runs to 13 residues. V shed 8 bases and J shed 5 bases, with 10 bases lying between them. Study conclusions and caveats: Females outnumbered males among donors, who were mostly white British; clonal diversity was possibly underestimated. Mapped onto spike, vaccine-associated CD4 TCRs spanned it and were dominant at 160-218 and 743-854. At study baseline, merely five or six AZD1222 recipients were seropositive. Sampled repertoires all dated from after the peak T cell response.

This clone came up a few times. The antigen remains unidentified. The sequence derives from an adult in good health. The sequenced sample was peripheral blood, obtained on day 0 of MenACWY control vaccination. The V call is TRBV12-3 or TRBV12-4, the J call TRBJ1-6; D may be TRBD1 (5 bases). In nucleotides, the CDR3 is TGTGCCAGCCGAGGGGTAAATAATTCACCCCTCCACTTT. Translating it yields CASRGVNNSPLHF.